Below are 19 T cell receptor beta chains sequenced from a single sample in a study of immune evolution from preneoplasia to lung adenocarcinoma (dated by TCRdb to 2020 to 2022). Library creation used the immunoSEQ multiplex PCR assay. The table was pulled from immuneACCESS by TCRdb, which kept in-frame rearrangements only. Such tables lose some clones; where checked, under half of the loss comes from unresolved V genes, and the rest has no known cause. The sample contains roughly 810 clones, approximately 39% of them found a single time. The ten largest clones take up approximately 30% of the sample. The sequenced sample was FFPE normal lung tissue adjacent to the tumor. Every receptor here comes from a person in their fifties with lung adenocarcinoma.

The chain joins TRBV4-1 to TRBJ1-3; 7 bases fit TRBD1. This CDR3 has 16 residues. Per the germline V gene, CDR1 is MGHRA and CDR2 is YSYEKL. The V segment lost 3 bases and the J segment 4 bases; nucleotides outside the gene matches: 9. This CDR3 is CASSHEDRKKGNTIYF. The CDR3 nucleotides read TGCGCCAGCAGCCATGAGGACAGGAAGAAAGGAAACACCATATATTTT.

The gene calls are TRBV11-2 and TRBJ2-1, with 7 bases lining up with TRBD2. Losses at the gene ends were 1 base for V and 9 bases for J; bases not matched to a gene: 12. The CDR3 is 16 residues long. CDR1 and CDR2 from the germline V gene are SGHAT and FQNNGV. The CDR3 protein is CASSLGEGLPLGEQFF. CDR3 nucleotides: TGTGCCAGCAGCTTAGGAGAGGGACTACCTTTAGGTGAGCAGTTCTTC.

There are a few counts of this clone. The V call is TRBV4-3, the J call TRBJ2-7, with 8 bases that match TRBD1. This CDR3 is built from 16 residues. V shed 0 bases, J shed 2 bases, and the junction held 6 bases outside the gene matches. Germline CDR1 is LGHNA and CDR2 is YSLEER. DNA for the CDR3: TGCGCCAGCAGCCAAGATTCCCTGGACAGGGCCTACGAGCAGTACTTC. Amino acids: CASSQDSLDRAYEQYF.

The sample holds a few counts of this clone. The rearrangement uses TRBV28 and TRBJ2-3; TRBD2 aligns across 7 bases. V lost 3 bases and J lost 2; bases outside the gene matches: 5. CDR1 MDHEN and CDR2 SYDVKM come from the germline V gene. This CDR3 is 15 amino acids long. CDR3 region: CASSLPSGHTDTQYF. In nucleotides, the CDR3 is TGTGCCAGCAGTTTGCCTAGCGGCCACACAGATACGCAGTATTTT.

CDR3 bases: TGTGCCAGCAGCCAGAGGGTAGCAATGGAGGGGACAGATACGCAGTATTTT. It encodes CASSQRVAMEGTDTQYF. This sequence joins TRBV7-2 and TRBJ2-3; tentative D call: TRBD2 (6 bases). Trimming cost V 5 bases and J 3 bases, with 21 bases left between them. Germline V gives CDR1 SGHTA, CDR2 FQGNSA. This CDR3 contains 17 residues. Together with reference TRBV7-2 and TRBJ2-3, the CDR3 gives the full variable domain: GAGVSQSPSNKVTEKGKDVELRCDPISGHTALYWYRQSLGQGLEFLIYFQGNSAPDKSGLPSDRFSAERTGGSVSTLTIQRTQQEDSAVYLCASSQRVAMEGTDTQYFGPGTRLTVL.

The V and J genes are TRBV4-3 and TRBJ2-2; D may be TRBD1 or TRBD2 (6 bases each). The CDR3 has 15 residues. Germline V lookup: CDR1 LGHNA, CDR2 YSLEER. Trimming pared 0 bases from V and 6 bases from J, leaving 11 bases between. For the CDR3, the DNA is TGCGCCAGCAGCCAAGATCTTAGGGGGGCCGGGGAGCTGTTTTTT. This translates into CASSQDLRGAGELFF.

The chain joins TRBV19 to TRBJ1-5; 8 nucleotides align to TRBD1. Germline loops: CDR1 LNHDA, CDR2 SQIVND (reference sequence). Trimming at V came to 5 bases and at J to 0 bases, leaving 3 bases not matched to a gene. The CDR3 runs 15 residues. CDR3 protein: CASSLRGLSNQPQHF. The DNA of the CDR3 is TGTGCCAGTAGTCTCAGGGGGCTTAGCAATCAGCCCCAGCATTTT.

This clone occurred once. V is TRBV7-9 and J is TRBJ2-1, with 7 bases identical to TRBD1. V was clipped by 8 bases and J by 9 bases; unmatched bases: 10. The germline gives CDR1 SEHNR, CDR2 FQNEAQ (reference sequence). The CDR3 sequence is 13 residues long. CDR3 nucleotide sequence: TGTGCCAGCGTGCAACAGGGGTCGGGTGAGCAGTTCTTC. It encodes CASVQQGSGEQFF.

DNA of the CDR3: TGTGCCAGCAGCTCAGGGTCTCTAGAGCAGTTCTTC. Encoded protein: CASSSGSLEQFF. The V gene is TRBV28, the J gene TRBJ2-1; tentatively, D is TRBD1 (5 bases). The germline V gene encodes CDR1 MDHEN and CDR2 SYDVKM. The length of the CDR3 is 12 residues. Trimming removed 6 bases from V and 10 bases from J, with 13 bases in between.

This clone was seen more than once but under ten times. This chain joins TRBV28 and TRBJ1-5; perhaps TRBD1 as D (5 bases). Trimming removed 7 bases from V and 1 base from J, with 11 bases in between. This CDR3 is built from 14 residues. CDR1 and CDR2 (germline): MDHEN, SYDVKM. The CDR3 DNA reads TGTGCCAGCACTCGGGACGGGAGCAATCAGCCCCAGCATTTT. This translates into CASTRDGSNQPQHF.

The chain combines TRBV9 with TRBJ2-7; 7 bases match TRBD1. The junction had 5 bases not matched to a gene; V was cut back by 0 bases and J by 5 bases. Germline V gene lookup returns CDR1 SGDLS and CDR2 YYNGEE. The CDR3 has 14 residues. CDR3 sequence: CASSVAGDSHEQYF. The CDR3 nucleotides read TGTGCCAGCAGCGTAGCAGGGGACAGCCACGAGCAGTACTTC.

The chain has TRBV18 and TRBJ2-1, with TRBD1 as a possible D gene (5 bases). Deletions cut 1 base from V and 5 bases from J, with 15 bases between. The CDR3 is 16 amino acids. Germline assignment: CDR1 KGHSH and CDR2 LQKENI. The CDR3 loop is CASSPQQGTLNNEQFF. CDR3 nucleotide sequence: TGTGCCAGCTCACCACAGCAGGGAACTTTAAACAATGAGCAGTTCTTC.

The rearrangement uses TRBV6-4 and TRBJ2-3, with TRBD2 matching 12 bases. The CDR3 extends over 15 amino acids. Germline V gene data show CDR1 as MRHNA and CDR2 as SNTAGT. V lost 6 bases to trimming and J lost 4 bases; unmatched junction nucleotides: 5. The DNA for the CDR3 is TGTGCCAGCAGAGAGACTAGCGGGGGCTCAGATACGCAGTATTTT. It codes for CASRETSGGSDTQYF.

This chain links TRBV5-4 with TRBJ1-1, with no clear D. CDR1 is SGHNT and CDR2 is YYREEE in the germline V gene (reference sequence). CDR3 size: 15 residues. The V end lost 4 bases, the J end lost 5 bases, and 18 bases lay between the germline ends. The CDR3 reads CASSLRGSSGTEAFF. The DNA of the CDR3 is TGTGCCAGCAGCCTAAGAGGGAGTTCGGGAACTGAAGCTTTCTTT. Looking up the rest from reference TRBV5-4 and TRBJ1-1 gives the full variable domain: ETGVTQSPTHLIKTRGQQVTLRCSSQSGHNTVSWYQQALGQGPQFIFQYYREEENGRGNFPPRFSGLQFPNYSSELNVNALELDDSALYLCASSLRGSSGTEAFFGQGTRLTVV.

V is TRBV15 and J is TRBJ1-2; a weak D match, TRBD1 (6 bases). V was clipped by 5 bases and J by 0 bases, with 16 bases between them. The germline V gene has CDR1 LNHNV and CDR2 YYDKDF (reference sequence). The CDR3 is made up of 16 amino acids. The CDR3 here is CATSRKGGAANYGYTF. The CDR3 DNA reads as TGTGCCACCAGCCGTAAGGGGGGGGCTGCTAACTATGGCTACACCTTC.

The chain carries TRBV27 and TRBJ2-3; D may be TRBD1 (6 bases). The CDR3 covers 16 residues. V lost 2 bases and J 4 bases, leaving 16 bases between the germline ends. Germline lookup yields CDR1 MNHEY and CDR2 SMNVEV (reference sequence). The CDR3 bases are TGTGCCAGCAGTTTAGCCCGACAGGCAGGTGCAGATACGCAGTATTTT. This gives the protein CASSLARQAGADTQYF.

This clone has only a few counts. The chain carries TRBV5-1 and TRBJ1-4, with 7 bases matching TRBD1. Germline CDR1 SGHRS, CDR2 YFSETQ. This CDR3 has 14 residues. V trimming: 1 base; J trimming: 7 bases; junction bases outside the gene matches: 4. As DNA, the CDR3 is TGCGCCAGCAGCTTGTCGCAGGGGGGTGAAAAACTGTTTTTT. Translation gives CASSLSQGGEKLFF.

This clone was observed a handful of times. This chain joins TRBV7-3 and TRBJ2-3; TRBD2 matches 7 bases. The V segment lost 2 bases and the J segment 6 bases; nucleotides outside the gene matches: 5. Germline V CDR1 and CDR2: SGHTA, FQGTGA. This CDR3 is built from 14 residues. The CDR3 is CASSLRGRGDTQYF. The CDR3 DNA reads TGTGCCAGCAGCTTACGAGGGAGGGGTGATACGCAGTATTTT.

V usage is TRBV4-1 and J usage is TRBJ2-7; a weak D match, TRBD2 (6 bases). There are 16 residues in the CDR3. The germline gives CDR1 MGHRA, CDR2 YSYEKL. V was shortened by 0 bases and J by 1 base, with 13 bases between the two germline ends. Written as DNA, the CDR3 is TGCGCCAGCAGCCAAGAGCCGGGACTTTTGTCCTACGAGCAGTACTTC. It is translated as CASSQEPGLLSYEQYF.